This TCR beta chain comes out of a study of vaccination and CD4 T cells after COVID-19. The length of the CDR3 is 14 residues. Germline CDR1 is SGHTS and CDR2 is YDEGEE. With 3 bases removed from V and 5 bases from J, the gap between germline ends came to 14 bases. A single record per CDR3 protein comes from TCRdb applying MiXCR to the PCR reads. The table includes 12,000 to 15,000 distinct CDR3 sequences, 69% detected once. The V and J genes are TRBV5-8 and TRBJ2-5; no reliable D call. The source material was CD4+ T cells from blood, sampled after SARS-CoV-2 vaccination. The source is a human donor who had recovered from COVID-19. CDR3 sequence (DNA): TGTGCCAGCAGCTCGAGATCCCCGAGGGAGACCCAGTACTTC. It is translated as CASSSRSPRETQYF.